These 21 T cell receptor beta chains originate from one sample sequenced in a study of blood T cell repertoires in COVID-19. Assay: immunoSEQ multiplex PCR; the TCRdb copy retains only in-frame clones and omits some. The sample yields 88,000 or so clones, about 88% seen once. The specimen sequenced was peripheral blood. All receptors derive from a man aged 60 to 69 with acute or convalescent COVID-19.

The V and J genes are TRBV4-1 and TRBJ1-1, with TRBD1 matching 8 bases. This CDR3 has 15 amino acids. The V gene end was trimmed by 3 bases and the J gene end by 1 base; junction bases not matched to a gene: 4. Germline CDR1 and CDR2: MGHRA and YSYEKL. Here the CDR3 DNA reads TGCGCCAGCAGCCAGGTCGGGACAGGGAACACTGAAGCTTTCTTT. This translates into CASSQVGTGNTEAFF.

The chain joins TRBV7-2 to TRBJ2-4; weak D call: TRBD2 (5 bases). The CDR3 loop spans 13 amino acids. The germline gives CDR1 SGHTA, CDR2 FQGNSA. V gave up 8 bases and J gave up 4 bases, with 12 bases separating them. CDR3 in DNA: TGTGCCAGCCGGGGTATTGCGAAAAACATTCAGTACTTC. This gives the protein CASRGIAKNIQYF.

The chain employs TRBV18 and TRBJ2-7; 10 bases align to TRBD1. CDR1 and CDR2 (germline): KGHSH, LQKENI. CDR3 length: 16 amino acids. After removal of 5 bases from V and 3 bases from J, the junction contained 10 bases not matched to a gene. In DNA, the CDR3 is TGTGCCAGCTCAGAAGGGACAGGGGCCGGCTTCTACGAGCAGTACTTC. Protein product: CASSEGTGAGFYEQYF.

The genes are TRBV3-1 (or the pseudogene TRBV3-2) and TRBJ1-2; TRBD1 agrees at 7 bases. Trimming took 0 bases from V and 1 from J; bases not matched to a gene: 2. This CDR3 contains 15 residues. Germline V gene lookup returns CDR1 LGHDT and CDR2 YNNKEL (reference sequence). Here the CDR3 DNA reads TGTGCCAGCAGCCAAGACCCAGGGGGTAACTATGGCTACACCTTC. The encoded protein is CASSQDPGGNYGYTF.

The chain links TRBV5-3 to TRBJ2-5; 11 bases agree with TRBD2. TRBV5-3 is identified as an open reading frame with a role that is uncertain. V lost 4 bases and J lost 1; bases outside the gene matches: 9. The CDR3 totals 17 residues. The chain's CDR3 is CARSVLGLAVIQETQYF. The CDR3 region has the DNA TGTGCCAGAAGCGTCCTGGGACTAGCGGTGATCCAAGAGACCCAGTACTTC.

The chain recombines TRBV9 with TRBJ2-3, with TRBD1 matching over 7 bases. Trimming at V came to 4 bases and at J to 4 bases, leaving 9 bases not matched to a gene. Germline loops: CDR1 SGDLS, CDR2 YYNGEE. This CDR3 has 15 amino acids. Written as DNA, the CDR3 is TGTGCCAGCAGCCGAGACAGGGTTTCGTCAGATACGCAGTATTTT. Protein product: CASSRDRVSSDTQYF. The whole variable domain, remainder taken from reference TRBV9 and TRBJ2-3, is DSGVTQTPKHLITATGQRVTLRCSPRSGDLSVYWYQQSLDQGLQFLIQYYNGEERAKGNILERFSAQQFPDLHSELNLSSLELGDSALYFCASSRDRVSSDTQYFGPGTRLTVL.

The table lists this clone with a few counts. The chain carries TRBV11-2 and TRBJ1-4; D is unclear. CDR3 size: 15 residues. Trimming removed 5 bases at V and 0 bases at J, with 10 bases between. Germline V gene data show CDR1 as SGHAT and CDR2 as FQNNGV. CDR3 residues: CASSPRHATNEKLFF. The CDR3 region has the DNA TGTGCCAGCAGCCCCCGACACGCAACTAATGAAAAACTGTTTTTT.

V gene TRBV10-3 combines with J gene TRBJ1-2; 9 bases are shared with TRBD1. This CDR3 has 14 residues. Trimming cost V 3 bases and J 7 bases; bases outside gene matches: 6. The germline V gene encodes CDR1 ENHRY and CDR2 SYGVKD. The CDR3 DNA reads TGTGCCATCAGTGACAGCACAGGGGGCGTTGGCTACACCTTC. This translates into CAISDSTGGVGYTF.

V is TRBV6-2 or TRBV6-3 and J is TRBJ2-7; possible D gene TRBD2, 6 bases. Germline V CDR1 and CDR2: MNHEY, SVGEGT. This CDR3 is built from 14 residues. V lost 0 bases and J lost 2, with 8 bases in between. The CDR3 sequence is CASSYSRGPYEQYF. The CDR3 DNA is TGTGCCAGCAGTTACTCGCGGGGTCCCTACGAGCAGTACTTC.

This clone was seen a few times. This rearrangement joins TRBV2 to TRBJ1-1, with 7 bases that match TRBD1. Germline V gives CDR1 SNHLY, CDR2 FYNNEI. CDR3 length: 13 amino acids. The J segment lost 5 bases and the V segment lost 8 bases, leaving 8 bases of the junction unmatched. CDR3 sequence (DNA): TGTGCCAGCTTACAGGGGTCTTGGACTGAAGCTTTCTTT. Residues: CASLQGSWTEAFF.

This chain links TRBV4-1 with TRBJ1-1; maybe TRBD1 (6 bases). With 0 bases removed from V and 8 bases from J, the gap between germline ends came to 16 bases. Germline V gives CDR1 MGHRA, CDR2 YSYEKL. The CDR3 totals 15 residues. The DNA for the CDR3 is TGCGCCAGCAGCCAAGAGGGGGTGCACAGGGACGAAGCTTTCTTT. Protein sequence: CASSQEGVHRDEAFF.

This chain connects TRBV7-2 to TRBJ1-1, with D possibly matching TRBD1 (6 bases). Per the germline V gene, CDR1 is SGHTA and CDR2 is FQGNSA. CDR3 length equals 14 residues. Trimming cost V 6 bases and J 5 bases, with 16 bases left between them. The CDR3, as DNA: TGTGCCAGCAGTCTTGATGCAGGGGTGACTGAAGCTTTCTTT. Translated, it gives CASSLDAGVTEAFF.

The CDR3 DNA reads TGTGCCAGCAGCCTCAGCGGGGGGAAATCAGATACGCAGTATTTT. It codes for CASSLSGGKSDTQYF. The genes are TRBV7-9 and TRBJ2-3; 9 nucleotides match TRBD2. Looked up from germline, CDR1 is SEHNR and CDR2 is FQNEAQ (reference sequence). With V trimmed by 5 bases and J by 4 bases, 7 bases remained unmatched. The CDR3 totals 15 residues.

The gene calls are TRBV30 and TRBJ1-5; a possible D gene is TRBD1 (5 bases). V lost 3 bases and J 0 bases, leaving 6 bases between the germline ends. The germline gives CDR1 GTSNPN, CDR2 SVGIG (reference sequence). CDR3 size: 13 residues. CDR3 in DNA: TGTGCCTGGAGGGACAATAGCAATCAGCCCCAGCATTTT. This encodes CAWRDNSNQPQHF.

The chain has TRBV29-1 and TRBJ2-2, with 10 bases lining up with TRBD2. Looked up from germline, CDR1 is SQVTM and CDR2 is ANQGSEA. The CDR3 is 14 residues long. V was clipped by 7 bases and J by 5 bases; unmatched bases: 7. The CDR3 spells CSALAGGGTGELFF. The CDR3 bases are TGCAGCGCCTTAGCGGGGGGAGGTACCGGGGAGCTGTTTTTT.

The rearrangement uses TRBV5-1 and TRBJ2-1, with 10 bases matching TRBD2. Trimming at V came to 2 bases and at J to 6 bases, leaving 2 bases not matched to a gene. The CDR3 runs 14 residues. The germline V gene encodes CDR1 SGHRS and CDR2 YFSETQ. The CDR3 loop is CASSFSGGSNEQFF. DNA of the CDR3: TGCGCCAGCAGCTTTAGCGGGGGGAGCAATGAGCAGTTCTTC.

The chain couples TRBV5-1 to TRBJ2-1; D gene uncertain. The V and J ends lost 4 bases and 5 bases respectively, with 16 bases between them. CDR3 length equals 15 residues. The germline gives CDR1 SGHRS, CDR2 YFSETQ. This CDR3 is CASSQMMQIHNEQFF. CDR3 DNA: TGCGCCAGCAGCCAGATGATGCAGATCCACAATGAGCAGTTCTTC.

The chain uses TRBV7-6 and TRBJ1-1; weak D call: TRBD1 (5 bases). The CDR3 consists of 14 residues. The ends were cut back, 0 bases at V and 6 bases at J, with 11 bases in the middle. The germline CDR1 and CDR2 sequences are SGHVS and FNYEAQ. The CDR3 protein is CASSLAGIQAEAFF. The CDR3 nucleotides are TGTGCCAGCAGCTTAGCCGGTATACAGGCTGAAGCTTTCTTT. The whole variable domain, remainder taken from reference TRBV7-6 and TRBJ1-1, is GAGVSQSPRYKVTKRGQDVALRCDPISGHVSLYWYRQALGQGPEFLTYFNYEAQQDKSGLPNDRFSAERPEGSISTLTIQRTEQRDSAMYRCASSLAGIQAEAFFGQGTRLTVV.

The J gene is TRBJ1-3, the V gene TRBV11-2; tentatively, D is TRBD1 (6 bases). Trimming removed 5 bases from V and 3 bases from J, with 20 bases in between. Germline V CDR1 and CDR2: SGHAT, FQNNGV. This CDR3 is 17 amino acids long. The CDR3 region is CASSIRRGTTGGNTIYF. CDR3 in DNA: TGTGCCAGCAGCATAAGAAGAGGGACAACAGGTGGAAACACCATATATTTT. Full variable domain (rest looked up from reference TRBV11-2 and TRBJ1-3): EAGVAQSPRYKIIEKRQSVAFWCNPISGHATLYWYQQILGQGPKLLIQFQNNGVVDDSQLPKDRFSAERLKGVDSTLKIQPAKLEDSAVYLCASSIRRGTTGGNTIYFGEGSWLTVV.

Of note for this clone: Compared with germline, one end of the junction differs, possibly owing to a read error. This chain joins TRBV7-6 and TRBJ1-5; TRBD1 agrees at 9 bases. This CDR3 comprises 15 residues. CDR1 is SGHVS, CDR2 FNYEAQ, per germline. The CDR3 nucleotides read TGTGCCAGCAGTTTAGGGGACAGGGAAAATCAGCCCCAGCATTTT. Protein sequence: CASSLGDRENQPQHF.

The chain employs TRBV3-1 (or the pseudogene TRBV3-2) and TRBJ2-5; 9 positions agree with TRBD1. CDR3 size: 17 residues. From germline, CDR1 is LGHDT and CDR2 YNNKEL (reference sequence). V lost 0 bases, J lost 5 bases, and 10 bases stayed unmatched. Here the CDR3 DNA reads TGTGCCAGCAGCCAAGAAAAAACGGGACAGGGTGGGGAGACCCAGTACTTC. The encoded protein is CASSQEKTGQGGETQYF.